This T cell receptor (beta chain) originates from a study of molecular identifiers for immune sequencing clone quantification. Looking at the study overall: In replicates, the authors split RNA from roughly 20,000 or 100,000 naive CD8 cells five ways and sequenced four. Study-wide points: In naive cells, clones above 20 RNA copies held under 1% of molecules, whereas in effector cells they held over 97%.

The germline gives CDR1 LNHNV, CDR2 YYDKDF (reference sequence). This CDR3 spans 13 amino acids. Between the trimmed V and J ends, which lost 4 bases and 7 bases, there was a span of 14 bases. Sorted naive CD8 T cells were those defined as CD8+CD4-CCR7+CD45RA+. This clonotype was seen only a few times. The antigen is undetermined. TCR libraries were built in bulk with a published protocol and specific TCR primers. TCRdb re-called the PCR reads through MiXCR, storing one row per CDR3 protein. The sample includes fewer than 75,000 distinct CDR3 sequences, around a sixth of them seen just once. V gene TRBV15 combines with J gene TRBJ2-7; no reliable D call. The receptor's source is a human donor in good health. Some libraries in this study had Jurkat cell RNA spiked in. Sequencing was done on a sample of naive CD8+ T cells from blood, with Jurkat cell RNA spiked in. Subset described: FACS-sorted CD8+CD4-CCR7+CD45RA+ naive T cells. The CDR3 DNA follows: TGTGCCACCAGCAAAGCAGGTTGGACGGAGCAGTACTTC. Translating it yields CATSKAGWTEQYF. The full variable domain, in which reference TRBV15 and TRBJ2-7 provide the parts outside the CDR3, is DAMVIQNPRYQVTQFGKPVTLSCSQTLNHNVMYWYQQKSSQAPKLLFHYYDKDFNNEADTPDNFQSRRPNTSFCFLDIRSPGLGDTAMYLCATSKAGWTEQYFGPGTRLTVT.